Presented here are 16 T cell receptor beta chains from one specimen sequenced in a study of cytomegalovirus exposure and HLA in healthy donors. Data came from immunoSEQ multiplex PCR; TCRdb stores just in-frame clones and leaves some out. The sample includes 100,000 or so clones, approximately 90% of them seen just once. The specimen sequenced was PBMCs. Receptors originate from a woman aged 30 to 39 in good health and CMV-seronegative.

The genes are TRBV5-6 and TRBJ2-7; D is unclear. The CDR3 is made up of 13 amino acids. Trimming shortened V by 1 base and J by 7 bases, and 12 bases separated the two germline ends. The germline gives CDR1 SGHDT, CDR2 YYEEEE. Written as DNA, the CDR3 is TGTGCCAGCAGCTTGCTTAAGACAACTGAGCAGTACTTC. As protein: CASSLLKTTEQYF.

V and J are TRBV19 and TRBJ2-4; TRBD2 is a possible D gene (5 bases). V dropped 0 bases and J dropped 6 bases, with 6 bases sitting between them. CDR1 is LNHDA, CDR2 SQIVND, per germline (reference sequence). The CDR3 covers 13 residues. In DNA, the CDR3 is TGTGCCAGTAGTATAGATCGGGGAAACATTCAGTACTTC. Protein: CASSIDRGNIQYF. The full variable domain, completed using reference TRBV19 and TRBJ2-4, is DGGITQSPKYLFRKEGQNVTLSCEQNLNHDAMYWYRQDPGQGLRLIYYSQIVNDFQKGDIAEGYSVSREKKESFPLTVTSAQKNPTAFYLCASSIDRGNIQYFGAGTRLSVL.

The chain has TRBV2 and TRBJ1-5; D remains ambiguous. The CDR3 length is 15 residues. Per the germline V gene, CDR1 is SNHLY and CDR2 is FYNNEI. Trimming removed 4 bases from V and 0 bases from J, with 10 bases in between. In DNA form, the CDR3 reads TGTGCCAGCAGTGCCAGAGGAAATAGCAATCAGCCCCAGCATTTT. Translating gives CASSARGNSNQPQHF.

The V and J genes are TRBV5-1 and TRBJ1-2, with a possible D match to TRBD1 (6 bases). Trimming stripped 2 bases from V and 2 bases from J, with 10 bases between. This CDR3 is 14 amino acids long. Germline V gene sequence: CDR1 SGHRS, CDR2 YFSETQ. This CDR3 is CASSFSTGNYGYTF. The CDR3 bases are TGCGCCAGCAGCTTTTCGACAGGAAACTATGGCTACACCTTC.

The chain recombines TRBV19 with TRBJ1-6, with D unresolved. The germline CDR1 and CDR2 sequences are LNHDA and SQIVND (reference sequence). CDR3 length equals 14 residues. With 1 base removed from V and 6 bases from J, the gap between germline ends came to 7 bases. The CDR3 sequence is CASSIVGGNSPLHF. DNA of the CDR3: TGTGCCAGTAGTATAGTGGGAGGTAATTCACCCCTCCACTTT.

The chain carries TRBV7-9 and TRBJ1-3, with TRBD1 as a possible D gene (6 bases). V shed 6 bases and J shed 6 bases, with 24 bases lying between them. The CDR3 has 17 residues. In germline, CDR1 is SEHNR, CDR2 FQNEAQ (reference sequence). CDR3 residues: CASSVRDNWLRTNTIYF. CDR3 nucleotides: TGTGCCAGCAGTGTCCGGGACAATTGGCTTCGCACAAACACCATATATTTT.

A single count supports this clone. The rearrangement links TRBV9 to TRBJ2-2; weak D call: TRBD1 (5 bases). The V and J ends lost 6 bases and 5 bases respectively, with 17 bases between them. Per the germline V gene, CDR1 is SGDLS and CDR2 is YYNGEE. The CDR3 consists of 15 residues. The CDR3 reads CASTLSRVSTGELFF. The CDR3 nucleotides read TGTGCCAGCACCTTATCCAGGGTCAGTACCGGGGAGCTGTTTTTT.

The CDR3, as DNA: TGTGCCAGCAGCTTGGCCGGGGGAACTAACTATGGCTACACCTTC. This gives the protein CASSLAGGTNYGYTF. The rearrangement uses TRBV5-4 and TRBJ1-2; tentatively, D is TRBD1 (5 bases). V was clipped by 0 bases and J by 0 bases, with 9 bases between them. The CDR3 is made up of 15 amino acids. From germline, CDR1 is SGHNT and CDR2 YYREEE (reference sequence).

The chain employs TRBV7-9 and TRBJ2-5; D unresolved. CDR3 length: 14 residues. In germline, CDR1 is SEHNR, CDR2 FQNEAQ (reference sequence). Between the trimmed V and J ends, which lost 5 bases and 0 bases, there was a span of 10 bases. The CDR3 nucleotides read TGTGCCAGCAGCGACTCGGCTTACCAAGAGACCCAGTACTTC. Residues: CASSDSAYQETQYF.

The gene calls are TRBV27 and TRBJ2-7; 10 bases line up with TRBD2. V lost 1 base, J lost 3 bases, and 9 bases stayed unmatched. The CDR3 runs to 17 residues. CDR1 and CDR2 (germline): MNHEY, SMNVEV (reference sequence). The CDR3 bases are TGTGCCAGCAGTTTATTTGGGCCTAGCGGGGGCCTCTACGAGCAGTACTTC. It yields the protein CASSLFGPSGGLYEQYF.

This chain links TRBV21-1 with TRBJ2-2; the table's D gene call, TRBD1, was not cross checked with the DNA. TRBV21-1 is reported as a pseudogene. The length of the CDR3 is 13 residues. The chain's CDR3 is CASSPQGAGELFF. The CDR3, as DNA: TGTGCCAGCAGCCCTCAGGGGGCAGGGGAGCTGTTTTTT.

This chain connects TRBV28 to TRBJ2-7; tentative D call: TRBD1 (8 bases). CDR3 length: 13 residues. Deletions cut 7 bases from V and 4 bases from J, with 14 bases between. Germline loops: CDR1 MDHEN, CDR2 SYDVKM. CDR3 sequence: CASTQGGPYEQYF. The CDR3 DNA is TGTGCCAGCACACAGGGGGGGCCGTACGAGCAGTACTTC.

In its sample, this clone was seen once. The gene calls are TRBV9 and TRBJ2-7, with D hard to call. Trimming removed 4 bases at V and 2 bases at J, with 16 bases between. The CDR3 runs 15 residues. CDR1 and CDR2 (germline): SGDLS, YYNGEE. CDR3 sequence reads: CASSPQGYRAYEQYF. CDR3 DNA: TGTGCCAGCAGCCCCCAAGGATATCGGGCCTACGAGCAGTACTTC. Based on the CDR3 plus reference TRBV9 and TRBJ2-7, the full variable domain is DSGVTQTPKHLITATGQRVTLRCSPRSGDLSVYWYQQSLDQGLQFLIQYYNGEERAKGNILERFSAQQFPDLHSELNLSSLELGDSALYFCASSPQGYRAYEQYFGPGTRLTVT.

The chain is built from TRBV6-1 and TRBJ1-1; D is ambiguous. In germline, CDR1 is MNHNS, CDR2 SASEGT. V was pared by 7 bases and J by 1 base, with 13 bases between. The CDR3 sequence is 14 residues long. CDR3 amino acids: CASIRFFGNTEAFF. In DNA, the CDR3 is TGTGCCAGCATCCGTTTCTTCGGGAACACTGAAGCTTTCTTT.

A remark on this clone: The germline gene is not matched at one end of the junction; a read error may be the cause. The rearrangement uses TRBV7-7 and TRBJ1-5; D not resolved. The V gene's germline CDR1 is SSHAT and CDR2 FNYEAQ (reference sequence). This CDR3 comprises 14 residues. CDR3: CASSLRWIGRPQHF. The CDR3 region has the DNA TGTGCTAGCAGCTTACGTTGGATAGGGAGGCCCCAGCATTTT.

This chain joins TRBV15 and TRBJ1-5, with TRBD1 matching over 8 bases. The CDR3 is 14 amino acids. Germline assignment: CDR1 LNHNV and CDR2 YYDKDF (reference sequence). J lost 2 bases, V lost 7 bases, and 4 bases had no gene match. This CDR3 is CATNTGGRNQPQHF. CDR3 sequence (DNA): TGTGCCACCAATACAGGGGGGCGCAATCAGCCCCAGCATTTT.